Included here is one TCR beta chain sequence, with context. These data belong to a study of identical twins. Trimming took 6 bases from V and 8 from J; bases not matched to a gene: 4. The CDR3 is 12 amino acids. Germline CDR1 reads MNHEY; CDR2 reads SVGEGT. TCRdb recomputed calls from the 5' RACE reads with MiXCR, one row per CDR3 protein. The table shows approximately 280,000 distinct CDR3 sequences, with around 8.8% occurring only once. The data also belong to a second study, concerning yellow fever vaccine responses in identical twins.

The V and J genes are TRBV6-2 or TRBV6-3 and TRBJ2-1, with 7 nucleotides matching TRBD1. Sequenced input: memory (CD45RO+) T cells sorted from blood. This TCR came from a woman under 30 in good health. CDR3 nucleotide sequence: TGTGCCAGCAGGACAGGGTGGGATGAGCAGTTCTTC. Its protein is CASRTGWDEQFF.